The T cell receptor beta chain described here comes from a study of CD8 T cells in Susac syndrome (dated by TCRdb to between 2018 and 2021). About the investigation overall: The study used repertoire sequencing to test whether antigen drove CD8+ T cell activation and differentiation in Susac syndrome. Overall study results and their limits: The number of individuals in the TCR sequencing and HLA analysis was recognized as being relatively small.

Comment on this clonotype: What this receptor recognizes is not known. Base qualities are missing; no much larger clone stands one base away.

Peripheral blood CD8+ and CD4+ T cells from healthy donors, Susac syndrome patients and multiple sclerosis patients were profiled by high-throughput TCR beta sequencing. The multiple sclerosis controls were treatment-naive patients who had stable or active relapsing-remitting disease and met the revised McDonald criteria. Bulk CD8+ and CD4+ T cells were purified magnetically by negative isolation, whereas CD8+ TEMRA cells were enriched by FACS. Blood was drawn into EDTA tubes, processed within 24 hours, and PBMCs were isolated by density gradient centrifugation. PBMCs intended for TCR sequencing were cryopreserved in liquid nitrogen and were subsequently thawed in a 37 degrees C water bath. The sorted or isolated CD4+, CD8+ and CD8+ TEMRA cells had a purity of 90% or higher. From its cysteine to its phenylalanine, the CDR3 spans 15 amino acids. The kept DNA is CDR3 alone, 45 bases in frame from the first base. CDR1 SGDLS and CDR2 YYNGEE were looked up in the germline V gene. After removal of 3 bases from V and 8 bases from J, the junction retains 11 bases not matched to a gene.

RNA was extracted using the RNeasy kit, and roughly 0.5 to 1 microgram was reverse transcribed with random hexamers. TCR beta CDR3 regions were amplified with the immunoSEQ multiplex PCR assay covering 54 Vbeta and 13 Jbeta segments. To correct PCR amplification bias, a synthetic template baseline was used for both primer optimization and computational correction. Processing in the source paper ran as follows. Reads were assigned to V, D and J genes according to IMGT and analyzed in immunoSEQ Analyzer, with only productive sequences retained. To calculate clonality, Shannon entropy was normalized by log2 of the number of productive unique sequences and then subtracted from one. Public and private clones were assessed among the 100 most prevalent clones of each patient and control. Clones were defined as Susac-specific when absent from the healthy and MS cohorts, from approximately 970 published viral clones and from other ImmuneACCESS disease sequences. TCRdb cleaned the public reads at Q25 with fastp, built clones with MiXCR and kept in-frame beta chains. Rows with one shared CDR3 protein collapse into an entry with the most common genes and DNA. Clone size and V and J calls follow TCRdb, not the original study. The sample has around 300,000 distinct CDR3 sequences on record, 92% of them singletons. The ten largest clones capture more than 0.06% of the sample.

The source is a human donor with multiple sclerosis. Sequencing was performed on CD4+ T cells from PBMCs. The chain is encoded by TRBV9 joined to TRBJ2-4; 7 bases in the middle match TRBD1. The bases read TGTGCCAGCAGCGCTAAAGGGGGCGTTGGAGACATTCAGTACTTC. The resulting protein is CASSAKGGVGDIQYF. With the portions outside the CDR3 filled from the reference TRBV9 and TRBJ2-4 genes, the complete variable region becomes DSGVTQTPKHLITATGQRVTLRCSPRSGDLSVYWYQQSLDQGLQFLIQYYNGEERAKGNILERFSAQQFPDLHSELNLSSLELGDSALYFCASSAKGGVGDIQYFGAGTRLSVL.